The 28 T cell receptor beta chains given below trace back to one sample, sequenced in a study of blood T cell repertoires in COVID-19. TCRdb keeps only in-frame clones here, not all; method: immunoSEQ multiplex PCR. This table holds approximately 530,000 clones, about 89% found once. The specimen was peripheral blood. The source of these receptors is a woman aged 50 to 60 with COVID-19, enrolled during active disease.

About this clone itself: Additional DNA sequences in this sample encode the identical CDR3. This chain joins TRBV11-2 and TRBJ1-1; D call uncertain. The length of the CDR3 is 13 residues. Germline CDR1 is SGHAT and CDR2 is FQNNGV. V lost 3 bases and J lost 1, with 6 bases in between. The CDR3 is CASSLEANTEAFF. CDR3 nucleotides: TGTGCCAGCAGCTTGGAGGCGAACACTGAAGCTTTCTTT.

DNA of the CDR3: TGTGCCAGTAGACGACAGGGGTGGAATCAGCCCCAGCATTTT. Translated: CASRRQGWNQPQHF. The gene calls are TRBV19 and TRBJ1-5; 8 nucleotides line up with TRBD1. CDR1 and CDR2 from the germline V gene are LNHDA and SQIVND (reference sequence). J lost 4 bases, V lost 6 bases, and 5 bases had no gene match. This CDR3 spans 14 amino acids.

The chain links TRBV24-1 to TRBJ1-5, with a tentative D call TRBD1 (5 bases). Trimming took 4 bases from V and 5 from J, leaving 8 bases between them. CDR1 KGHDR and CDR2 SFDVKD come from the germline V gene. The CDR3 is 13 residues long. The CDR3 DNA is TGTGCCACCAGTGACTCAGGGTATCAGCCCCAGCATTTT. Translated, it gives CATSDSGYQPQHF.

This clone has just a few counts. The chain links TRBV11-3 to TRBJ2-3; maybe TRBD1 (5 bases). This CDR3 has 16 amino acids. V shed 1 base and J shed 3 bases, with 14 bases lying between them. Germline V gives CDR1 SGHNT, CDR2 YENEEA. Here the CDR3 reads CASSLGGGRQTDTQYF. The CDR3 region has the DNA TGTGCCAGCAGCTTAGGAGGCGGCAGACAGACAGATACGCAGTATTTT.

For this clone: The junction shows a germline mismatch at one end, possibly a read error. The J gene is TRBJ1-2, the V gene TRBV27; D is possibly TRBD1 (5 bases). This CDR3 has 12 residues. Germline V gene lookup returns CDR1 MNHEY and CDR2 SMNVEV (reference sequence). CDR3 region: CASSGPTGEVAF. CDR3 DNA sequence: TGTGCCAGCAGTGGCCCGACGGGGGAAGTTGCCTTC.

This clone was recorded a few times. Other DNA sequences in the same sample also yield this CDR3. The chain employs TRBV11-2 and TRBJ1-1; 7 positions agree with TRBD1. With V trimmed by 5 bases and J by 3 bases, 3 bases remained unmatched. CDR1 is SGHAT, CDR2 FQNNGV, per germline. CDR3 size: 13 residues. CDR3 DNA sequence: TGTGCCAGCAGCCTCGACAGGGACACTGAAGCTTTCTTT. Translating it yields CASSLDRDTEAFF.

This chain connects TRBV7-9 to TRBJ2-6; no firm D call. The CDR3 runs to 15 residues. The V gene lost 1 base and the J gene lost 3 bases, with 7 bases spanning the gap. The germline CDR1 and CDR2 sequences are SEHNR and FQNEAQ (reference sequence). CDR3 nucleotides: TGTGCCAGCAGCTTAGAATCGGGTGGGGCCAACGTCCTGACTTTC. Its protein product is CASSLESGGANVLTF.

This clone was counted a single time. The chain combines TRBV30 with TRBJ2-1; TRBD1 matches at 10 bases. The ends lost 6 bases at V and 4 bases at J; junction bases unmatched: 3. Germline CDR1 reads GTSNPN; CDR2 reads SVGIG (reference sequence). The CDR3 totals 13 residues. The CDR3 is CACRDRGYNEQFF. Here the CDR3 DNA reads TGTGCCTGCCGGGACAGGGGATACAATGAGCAGTTCTTC.

This clone was seen a single time. The chain carries TRBV24-1 and TRBJ2-2; TRBD2 agrees at 7 bases. The germline V gene has CDR1 KGHDR and CDR2 SFDVKD. CDR3 length: 17 amino acids. The ends lost 3 bases at V and 3 bases at J; junction bases unmatched: 9. For the CDR3, the DNA is TGTGCCACCAGTGATCCCGTGGGAGGGATGGACACCGGGGAGCTGTTTTTT. Translation: CATSDPVGGMDTGELFF.

J is TRBJ2-4 and V is TRBV19; D unresolved. Germline V CDR1 and CDR2: LNHDA, SQIVND (reference sequence). There are 12 residues in the CDR3. V was pared by 4 bases and J by 4 bases, with 5 bases between. In nucleotides, the CDR3 is TGTGCCAGTAGTAGTAGTAAAAACATTCAGTACTTC. The encoded protein is CASSSSKNIQYF.

The J gene is TRBJ2-2, the V gene TRBV7-2, with D maybe TRBD1 (6 bases). The CDR3 length is 13 residues. The germline V gene encodes CDR1 SGHTA and CDR2 FQGNSA. Deletions cut 2 bases from V and 13 bases from J, with 14 bases between. The CDR3 region has the DNA TGTGCCAGCAGCTTAAACGAGGGGGTAGCGCTGTTTTTT. This translates into CASSLNEGVALFF.

This chain links TRBV6-5 with TRBJ2-3; weak D call: TRBD2 (6 bases). Trimming pared 6 bases from V and 4 bases from J, leaving 14 bases between. Germline CDR1 is MNHEY and CDR2 is SVGAGI. The CDR3 extends over 14 amino acids. The CDR3 protein is CASRWDSHSDTQYF. Written as DNA, the CDR3 is TGTGCCAGCAGGTGGGACTCGCATTCAGATACGCAGTATTTT.

V gene TRBV11-2 combines with J gene TRBJ1-1; D unresolved. Germline V CDR1 and CDR2: SGHAT, FQNNGV. Trimming cost V 3 bases and J 0 bases, with 8 bases left between them. The CDR3 contains 14 residues. CDR3 protein: CASSFNYMNTEAFF. DNA for the CDR3: TGTGCCAGCAGCTTTAACTACATGAACACTGAAGCTTTCTTT.

The V call is TRBV9, the J call TRBJ1-1; D might be TRBD1 (6 bases). V shed 0 bases and J shed 1 base, with 7 bases lying between them. Germline CDR1 is SGDLS and CDR2 is YYNGEE. The length of the CDR3 is 14 residues. The CDR3 sequence is CASSVVQGNTEAFF. In DNA, the CDR3 is TGTGCCAGCAGCGTAGTACAGGGGAACACTGAAGCTTTCTTT. Looking up the rest from reference TRBV9 and TRBJ1-1 gives the full variable domain: DSGVTQTPKHLITATGQRVTLRCSPRSGDLSVYWYQQSLDQGLQFLIQYYNGEERAKGNILERFSAQQFPDLHSELNLSSLELGDSALYFCASSVVQGNTEAFFGQGTRLTVV.

The chain couples TRBV5-1 to TRBJ2-3, with 8 nucleotides matching TRBD1. Germline values: CDR1 SGHRS, CDR2 YFSETQ. Losses at the gene ends were 6 bases for V and 1 base for J; bases not matched to a gene: 10. The CDR3 has 16 amino acids. DNA for the CDR3: TGCGCCAGCAATGGAGGGCAGGGGGCCGGCACAGATACGCAGTATTTT. Its translation: CASNGGQGAGTDTQYF.

The V gene is TRBV7-9, the J gene TRBJ2-3; 8 nucleotides align to TRBD1. With 2 bases clipped from V and 5 bases from J, the junction kept 6 bases outside the gene matches. Germline loops: CDR1 SEHNR, CDR2 FQNEAQ (reference sequence). This CDR3 spans 15 amino acids. DNA of the CDR3: TGTGCCAGCAGCTTAATTTACAGGGGGAAAGATACGCAGTATTTT. Encoded protein: CASSLIYRGKDTQYF.

The V call is TRBV11-2, the J call TRBJ2-2, with a weak D call TRBD1 (5 bases). V was clipped by 2 bases and J by 6 bases, with 13 bases between them. Germline V gene sequence: CDR1 SGHAT, CDR2 FQNNGV. The CDR3 spans 15 residues. CDR3 coding DNA: TGTGCCAGCAGCTTACCGGCTAGGGGCCCCGGGGAGCTGTTTTTT. Its protein is CASSLPARGPGELFF. The whole variable domain, remainder taken from reference TRBV11-2 and TRBJ2-2, is EAGVAQSPRYKIIEKRQSVAFWCNPISGHATLYWYQQILGQGPKLLIQFQNNGVVDDSQLPKDRFSAERLKGVDSTLKIQPAKLEDSAVYLCASSLPARGPGELFFGEGSRLTVL.

This chain uses TRBV20-1 with TRBJ1-1, with D maybe TRBD1 (5 bases). This CDR3 contains 11 residues. The germline V and J ends were trimmed by 3 bases and 7 bases, with 9 bases remaining between them. Germline V gene lookup returns CDR1 DFQATT and CDR2 SNEGSKA (reference sequence). Written as DNA, the CDR3 is TGCAGTGCTAGTCGGGACTTTGAAGCTTTCTTT. The encoded protein is CSASRDFEAFF.

This rearrangement joins TRBV12-3 or TRBV12-4 to TRBJ1-6, with D hard to call. The V end was cut by 3 bases, the J end by 9 bases, with 9 bases between. The CDR3 spans 13 residues. The CDR3 spells CASSFGAGSPLHF. In nucleotides, the CDR3 is TGTGCCAGCAGTTTCGGTGCGGGTTCACCCCTCCACTTT.

The chain carries TRBV4-1 and TRBJ2-6; D may be TRBD2 (5 bases). The CDR3 sequence is 15 residues long. V dropped 3 bases and J dropped 0 bases, with 6 bases sitting between them. Germline V gene sequence: CDR1 MGHRA, CDR2 YSYEKL. The CDR3 DNA reads TGCGCCAGCAGCCACGGGAACTCTGGGGCCAACGTCCTGACTTTC. As protein: CASSHGNSGANVLTF.

CDR3 sequence reads: CASSPTGAGYGYTF. In DNA, the CDR3 is TGTGCCAGCTCACCCACAGGGGCGGGCTATGGCTACACCTTC. V gene TRBV18 combines with J gene TRBJ1-2; the match to TRBD1 covers 7 bases. J was trimmed by 4 bases and V by 3 bases; bases with no gene match: 5. This CDR3 is built from 14 residues. CDR1 KGHSH and CDR2 LQKENI come from the germline V gene.

This chain links TRBV24-1 with TRBJ2-1, with TRBD2 matching 9 bases. The CDR3 has 20 amino acids. Germline lookup yields CDR1 KGHDR and CDR2 SFDVKD. V shed 6 bases and J 0 bases; nucleotides not matched to a gene: 17. Here the CDR3 DNA reads TGTGCCACCAGTTCCCGTACACTCATAGCGGGGGTCAGCTCCTACAATGAGCAGTTCTTC. Encoded protein: CATSSRTLIAGVSSYNEQFF.

The rearrangement joins TRBV6-6 to TRBJ1-5, with D possibly matching TRBD1 (5 bases). CDR1 MNHNY and CDR2 SVGAGI come from the germline V gene (reference sequence). Trimming shortened V by 1 base and J by 0 bases, and 7 bases separated the two germline ends. The CDR3 totals 15 residues. CDR3 amino acids: CASSYLDTSNQPQHF. For the CDR3, the DNA is TGTGCCAGCAGTTACTTGGACACTAGCAATCAGCCCCAGCATTTT.

The V call is TRBV6-1, the J call TRBJ2-7; D gene unclear. The CDR3 runs 12 residues. Germline V gene data show CDR1 as MNHNS and CDR2 as SASEGT. V shed 2 bases and J shed 7 bases, with 9 bases lying between them. The DNA of the CDR3 is TGTGCCAGCAGTGAACGGTATTGGGAGCAGTACTTC. Protein: CASSERYWEQYF.

The rearrangement uses TRBV7-9 and TRBJ1-2; no firm D call. Trimming stripped 1 base from V and 0 bases from J, with 12 bases between. This CDR3 has 16 amino acids. Germline CDR1 SEHNR, CDR2 FQNEAQ (reference sequence). CDR3 region: CASSLGQVTPNYGYTF. DNA for the CDR3: TGTGCCAGCAGCTTAGGCCAGGTGACCCCTAACTATGGCTACACCTTC.

This clone was detected only a few times. J is TRBJ2-1 and V is TRBV24-1, with TRBD2 matching 10 bases. V trimming: 5 bases; J trimming: 7 bases; junction bases outside the gene matches: 4. This CDR3 has 14 residues. Germline V gives CDR1 KGHDR, CDR2 SFDVKD. The CDR3 spells CATSASGGANEQFF. The CDR3 region has the DNA TGTGCCACCAGTGCAAGCGGGGGGGCAAATGAGCAGTTCTTC.

The chain uses TRBV3-1 (or the pseudogene TRBV3-2) and TRBJ2-2; D ambiguous. The CDR3 extends over 17 amino acids. The V end was cut by 0 bases, the J end by 3 bases, with 14 bases between. Per germline, CDR1 LGHDT and CDR2 YNNKEL (reference sequence). DNA of the CDR3: TGTGCCAGCAGCCAAGAACGGGTCCTAACCTACACCGGGGAGCTGTTTTTT. Amino acids: CASSQERVLTYTGELFF.

Worth noting for this clone: Other nucleotide sequences from this sample produce the same CDR3. The rearrangement joins TRBV7-2 to TRBJ2-2; weak D call: TRBD2 (6 bases). Germline V gene data show CDR1 as SGHTA and CDR2 as FQGNSA. The CDR3 length is 15 residues. Trimming took off 3 bases at V and 0 bases at J, with 8 bases between the two ends. The CDR3 reads CASSFGGANTGELFF. In DNA form, the CDR3 reads TGTGCCAGCAGCTTTGGCGGGGCGAACACCGGGGAGCTGTTTTTT.